The present TCR beta chain was sequenced within a study of cytomegalovirus exposure and HLA in healthy donors. Study-level background: The 120 million or so unique TCR beta sequences, from 150 million to 200 million T cells, were found by an earlier analysis.

Unrecorded immune exposure was likely among donors, who were nominally healthy when sampled. Trimming pared 4 bases from V and 3 bases from J, leaving 10 bases between. This CDR3 comprises 13 residues. From germline, CDR1 is KGHSH and CDR2 LQKENI. Study-wide results and caveats: When presence/absence was analysed, sequencing depth was taken to be roughly uniform across donors. A prior analysis recorded that most TCR beta V segments were productive about 90% or about 30% of the time.

PCR involved 60 Vbeta and 13 Jbeta primers. Sequenced by immunoSEQ multiplex PCR; TCRdb stores in-frame clones only, minus some. The table lists roughly 110,000 clones, approximately 82% of them singletons, with about a fifth in the top ten. Concerning this clone itself: The antigen remains unidentified.

This chain connects TRBV18 to TRBJ2-7; possibly TRBD2 for D (5 bases). This receptor was taken from a man aged 25-40 years in good health and CMV-seropositive. The sequencing sample was made of PBMCs. The CDR3 sequence is CASSRGLNYEQYV. As DNA, the CDR3 is TGTGCCAGCTCACGCGGACTTAACTACGAGCAGTACGTC.